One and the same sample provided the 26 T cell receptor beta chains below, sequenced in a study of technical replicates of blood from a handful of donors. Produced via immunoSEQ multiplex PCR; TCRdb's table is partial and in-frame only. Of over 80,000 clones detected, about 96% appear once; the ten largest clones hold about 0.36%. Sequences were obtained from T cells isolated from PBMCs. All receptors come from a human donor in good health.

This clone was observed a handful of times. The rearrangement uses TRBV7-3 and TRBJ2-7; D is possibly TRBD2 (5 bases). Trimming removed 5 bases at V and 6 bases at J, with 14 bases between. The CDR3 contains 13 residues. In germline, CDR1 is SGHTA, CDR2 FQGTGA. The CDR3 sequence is CASSAELGGEQYF. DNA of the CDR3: TGTGCCAGCAGCGCCGAACTAGGTGGCGAGCAGTACTTC.

In DNA, the CDR3 is TGTGCCAGCACCTCGACAGGGGGCTCAGATACGCAGTATTTT. It codes for CASTSTGGSDTQYF. The chain couples TRBV6-4 to TRBJ2-3; 10 bases agree with TRBD1. The germline gives CDR1 MRHNA, CDR2 SNTAGT. The V gene end was trimmed by 7 bases and the J gene end by 4 bases; junction bases not matched to a gene: 5. The CDR3 spans 14 residues.

The CDR3 DNA reads as TGCGCCAGCAGCGCGGACAGGATGAACACTGAAGCTTTCTTT. The encoded protein is CASSADRMNTEAFF. The V call is TRBV5-1, the J call TRBJ1-1; 7 nucleotides align to TRBD1. The germline V gene encodes CDR1 SGHRS and CDR2 YFSETQ. The CDR3 is made up of 14 amino acids. J was trimmed by 0 bases and V by 4 bases; bases with no gene match: 3.

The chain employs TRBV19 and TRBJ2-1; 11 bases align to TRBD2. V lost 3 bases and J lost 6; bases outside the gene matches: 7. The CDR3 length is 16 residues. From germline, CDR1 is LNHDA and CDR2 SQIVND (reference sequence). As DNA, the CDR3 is TGTGCCAGTAGTATCAGGATAGCGGGAGGGTTCAATGAGCAGTTCTTC. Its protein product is CASSIRIAGGFNEQFF.

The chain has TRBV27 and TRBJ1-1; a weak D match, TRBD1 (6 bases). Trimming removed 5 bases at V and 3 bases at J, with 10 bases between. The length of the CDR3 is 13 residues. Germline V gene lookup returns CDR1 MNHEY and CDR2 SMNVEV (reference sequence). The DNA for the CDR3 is TGTGCCAGCAGTGTGAACAGGGACACTGAAGCTTTCTTT. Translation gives CASSVNRDTEAFF.

The CDR3 here is CASSETGTGRLSQPQHF. For the CDR3, the DNA is TGTGCCAGCAGTGAAACCGGGACAGGGAGGCTCAGTCAGCCCCAGCATTTT. This chain joins TRBV28 and TRBJ1-5, with TRBD1 matching over 9 bases. Germline-derived CDR1 and CDR2 are MDHEN and SYDVKM. The CDR3 length is 17 residues. J was trimmed by 6 bases and V by 5 bases; bases with no gene match: 14.

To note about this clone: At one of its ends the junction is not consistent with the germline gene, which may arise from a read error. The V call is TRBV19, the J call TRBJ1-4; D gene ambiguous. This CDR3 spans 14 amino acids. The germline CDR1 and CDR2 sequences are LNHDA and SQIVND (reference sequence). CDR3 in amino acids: CASTIPATNEKLFF. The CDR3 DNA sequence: TGTGCCAGTACTATACCTGCAACTAATGAAAAACTGTTTTTT.

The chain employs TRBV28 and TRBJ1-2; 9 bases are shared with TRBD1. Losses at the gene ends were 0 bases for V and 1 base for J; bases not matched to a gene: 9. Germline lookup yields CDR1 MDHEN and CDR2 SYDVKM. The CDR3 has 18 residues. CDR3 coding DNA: TGTGCCAGCAGTTTATGGCTCATTCGACAGGGGGTTAACTATGGCTACACCTTC. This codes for CASSLWLIRQGVNYGYTF.

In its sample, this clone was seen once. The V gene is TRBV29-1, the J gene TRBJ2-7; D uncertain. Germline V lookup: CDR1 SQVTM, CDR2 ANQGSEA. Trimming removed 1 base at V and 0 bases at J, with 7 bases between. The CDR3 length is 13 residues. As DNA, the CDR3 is TGCAGCGTTGAAGGACAACCCTCCTACGAGCAGTACTTC. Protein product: CSVEGQPSYEQYF.

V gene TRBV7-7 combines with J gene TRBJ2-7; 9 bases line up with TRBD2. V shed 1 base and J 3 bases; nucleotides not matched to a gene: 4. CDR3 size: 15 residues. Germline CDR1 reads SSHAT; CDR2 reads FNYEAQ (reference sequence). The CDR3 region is CASSLDAGGDYEQYF. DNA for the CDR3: TGTGCCAGCAGCTTAGACGCGGGGGGGGACTACGAGCAGTACTTC.

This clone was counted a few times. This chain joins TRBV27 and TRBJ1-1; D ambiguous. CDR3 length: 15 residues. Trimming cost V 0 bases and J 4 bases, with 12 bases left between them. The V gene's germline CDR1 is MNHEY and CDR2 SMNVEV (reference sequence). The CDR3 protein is CASSLSQTGATEAFF. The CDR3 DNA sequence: TGTGCCAGCAGTTTATCTCAGACTGGAGCCACTGAAGCTTTCTTT.

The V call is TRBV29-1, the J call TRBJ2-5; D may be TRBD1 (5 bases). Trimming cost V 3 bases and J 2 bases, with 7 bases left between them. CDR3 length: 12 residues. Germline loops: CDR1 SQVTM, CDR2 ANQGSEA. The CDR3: CSVDRTQETQYF. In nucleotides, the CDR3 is TGCAGCGTTGACAGGACACAAGAGACCCAGTACTTC.

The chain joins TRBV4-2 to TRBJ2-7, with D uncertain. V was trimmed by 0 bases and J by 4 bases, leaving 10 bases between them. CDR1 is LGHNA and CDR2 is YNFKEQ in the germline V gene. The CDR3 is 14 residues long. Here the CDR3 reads CASSQDFDGYEQYF. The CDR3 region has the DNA TGTGCCAGCAGCCAAGATTTTGACGGGTACGAGCAGTACTTC.

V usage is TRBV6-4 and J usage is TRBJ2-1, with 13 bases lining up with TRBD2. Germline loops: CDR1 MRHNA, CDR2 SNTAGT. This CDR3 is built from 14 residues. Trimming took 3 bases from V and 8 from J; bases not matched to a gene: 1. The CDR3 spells CASSEGLAGDEQFF. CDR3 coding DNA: TGTGCCAGCAGTGAAGGACTAGCGGGAGATGAGCAGTTCTTC.

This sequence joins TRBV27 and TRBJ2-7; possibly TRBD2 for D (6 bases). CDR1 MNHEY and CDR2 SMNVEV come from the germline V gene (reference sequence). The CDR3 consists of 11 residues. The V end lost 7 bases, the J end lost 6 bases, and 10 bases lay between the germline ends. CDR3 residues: CASNAGGEQYF. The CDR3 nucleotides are TGTGCCAGCAACGCCGGGGGCGAGCAGTACTTC.

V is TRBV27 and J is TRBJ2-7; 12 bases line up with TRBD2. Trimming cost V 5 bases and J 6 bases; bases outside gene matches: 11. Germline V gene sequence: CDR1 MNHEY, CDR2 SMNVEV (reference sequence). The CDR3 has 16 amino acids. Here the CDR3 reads CASSITGTSGLSEQYF. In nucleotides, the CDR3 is TGTGCCAGCAGTATTACCGGGACTAGCGGGTTGAGCGAGCAGTACTTC.

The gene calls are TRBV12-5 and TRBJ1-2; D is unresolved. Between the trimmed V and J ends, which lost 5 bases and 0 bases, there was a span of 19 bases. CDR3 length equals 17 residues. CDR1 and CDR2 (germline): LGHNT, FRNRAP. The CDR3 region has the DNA TGTGCTAGTGGTACCCCTGCAGACACAGTCTCTAACTATGGCTACACCTTC. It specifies CASGTPADTVSNYGYTF.

The chain's CDR3 is CASSQDTGQLYEQYF. CDR3 coding DNA: TGCGCCAGCAGCCAAGACACAGGGCAATTATACGAGCAGTACTTC. The chain links TRBV4-3 to TRBJ2-7; weak D call: TRBD1 (6 bases). The CDR3 spans 15 residues. Deletions cut 0 bases from V and 4 bases from J, with 13 bases between. CDR1 LGHNA and CDR2 YSLEER come from the germline V gene.

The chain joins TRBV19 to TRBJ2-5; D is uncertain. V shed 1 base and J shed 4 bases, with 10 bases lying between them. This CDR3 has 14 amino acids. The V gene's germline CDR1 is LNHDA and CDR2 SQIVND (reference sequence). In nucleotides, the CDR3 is TGTGCCAGTAGTATAGCAGACCTAGGAGAGACCCAGTACTTC. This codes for CASSIADLGETQYF.

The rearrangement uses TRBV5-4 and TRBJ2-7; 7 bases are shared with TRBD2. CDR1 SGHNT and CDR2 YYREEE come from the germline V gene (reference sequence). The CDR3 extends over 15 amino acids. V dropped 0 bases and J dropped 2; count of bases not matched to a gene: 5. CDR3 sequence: CASSLELAATYEQYF. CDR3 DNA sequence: TGTGCCAGCAGCTTGGAGCTAGCGGCCACCTACGAGCAGTACTTC.

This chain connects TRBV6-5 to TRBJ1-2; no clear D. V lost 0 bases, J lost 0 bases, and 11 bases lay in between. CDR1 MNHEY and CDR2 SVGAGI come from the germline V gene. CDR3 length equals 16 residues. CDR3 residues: CASSYSAGETNYGYTF. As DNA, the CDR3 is TGTGCCAGCAGTTACTCGGCGGGAGAGACTAACTATGGCTACACCTTC.

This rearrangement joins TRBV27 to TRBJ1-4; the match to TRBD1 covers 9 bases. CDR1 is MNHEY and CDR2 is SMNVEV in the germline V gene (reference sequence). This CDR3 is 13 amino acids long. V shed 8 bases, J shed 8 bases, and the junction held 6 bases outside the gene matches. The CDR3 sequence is CASRTGGAEKLFF. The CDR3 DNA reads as TGTGCCAGCCGCACAGGGGGCGCAGAAAAACTGTTTTTT.

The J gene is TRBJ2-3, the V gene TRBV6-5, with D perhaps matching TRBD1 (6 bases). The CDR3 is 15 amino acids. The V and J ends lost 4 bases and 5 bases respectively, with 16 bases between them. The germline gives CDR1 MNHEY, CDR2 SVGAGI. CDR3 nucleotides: TGTGCCAGCAGTTCCCACAGGGATACCTTAGATACGCAGTATTTT. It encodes CASSSHRDTLDTQYF.

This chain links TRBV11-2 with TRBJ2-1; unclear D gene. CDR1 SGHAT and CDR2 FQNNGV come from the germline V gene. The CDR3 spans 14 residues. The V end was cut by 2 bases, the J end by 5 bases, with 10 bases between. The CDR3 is CASSLMGRNNEQFF. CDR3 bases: TGTGCCAGCAGCTTAATGGGCAGGAACAATGAGCAGTTCTTC.

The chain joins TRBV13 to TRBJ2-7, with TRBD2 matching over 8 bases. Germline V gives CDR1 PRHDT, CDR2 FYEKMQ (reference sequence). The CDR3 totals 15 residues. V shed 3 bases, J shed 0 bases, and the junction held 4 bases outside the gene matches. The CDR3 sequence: CASSFRAGDSYEQYF. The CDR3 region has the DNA TGTGCCAGCAGCTTTCGAGCGGGAGACTCCTACGAGCAGTACTTC.

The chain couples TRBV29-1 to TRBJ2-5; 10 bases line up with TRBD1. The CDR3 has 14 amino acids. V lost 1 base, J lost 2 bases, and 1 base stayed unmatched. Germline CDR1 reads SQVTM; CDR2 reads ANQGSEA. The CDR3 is CSVEADRGQETQYF. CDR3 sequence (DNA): TGCAGCGTTGAAGCGGACAGGGGGCAAGAGACCCAGTACTTC.